This TCR beta chain emerged from a study of human T cells and chemical hapten exposure (dated by TCRdb to about 2021). Study-level background: For sensitization, 2% DPC in acetone was applied to a 2 cm by 2 cm area of upper inner arm skin. The patient cohort, mostly female, included alopecia areata with under or over 50% scalp involvement, alopecia totalis and alopecia universalis. Patients additionally received weekly therapeutic DPC doses to the scalp throughout the roughly 25-week study period. Blood samples were taken from patients before sensitization (week 0) and at 2, 6 and about 24 weeks after DPC sensitization. Patch testing was performed on the upper back with Finn chambers containing 0.01% DPC, and the patch tests were scored after 6 days according to International Contact Dermatitis Research Group standards. In alopecia patients, the study followed how the peripheral blood TCR repertoire changed in vivo over primary and secondary sensitization to diphenylcyclopropenone (DPC), a hapten. Libraries were pooled for sequencing, and per-sample TCR yields varied mainly because of small differences in library volumes within the pool. For TCR sequencing, blood came from 25 to 35 alopecia patients at anywhere from one to four time points (pre-sensitization, 2, 6 and 24 weeks).

The library was produced with RACE. Reads for this sample came from a NextSeq 500. During library preparation, unique molecular identifiers were attached to individual cDNA molecules so that TCRs could be counted in a quantitative, reproducible way. Each blood RNA sample was used to sequence both TCR alpha and TCR beta chains. In the authors' own workflow: Samples had a median of roughly 100,000 TCRs, with a range from about 23,224 to 690,600. The Decombinator software suite was used to annotate V, J and CDR3 in the TCR reads. To make PS versus PT1 abundance plots, every sample was subsampled to the same number of TCRs (28,000). Expanded TCRs were defined as absent before sensitization and observed at least eight times at the 2-week time point. The raw public data were reprocessed by TCRdb itself: fastp quality trimming at Q25, MiXCR clonotype calling, in-frame beta chains only. Every distinct CDR3 protein forms one entry, paired with its most common genes and DNA. In this record, the V and J calls reflect TCRdb's handling and not the investigators' own analysis. For this sample there are a few hundred thousand distinct CDR3 sequences; around 5.5% appear just once. The top ten constitute 7% to 10% of the sample.

According to the study, the label for this sample's time point signals: pre-sensitization, week 0. The sample's treatment or condition label, in plain terms: therapeutic diphenylcyclopropenone sensitization with weekly scalp DPC. Blood at each patch-test visit was drawn before the patch test was applied. To be eligible, patients had to be aged 18 to 70, diagnosed with alopecia and judged suitable for DPC therapy, while pregnant patients were excluded. Total RNA was extracted from unfractionated whole blood that had been collected in Tempus Blood RNA tubes. A note on this clonotype: Its target antigen remains unknown. Base-call qualities are not available, and no considerably larger clone is one nucleotide away.

Study-level results and caveats: Because all patients had alopecia, a presumed autoimmune disease, the immune response of the patients might differ from that of healthy individuals. Expanded TCRs formed significantly more large CDR3 similarity clusters than pre-sensitization or healthy control sets, consistent with antigen-driven responses. DPC sensitization did not change how many TCRs were above 1 in 1000 frequency, and no evidence was found of alterations in global repertoire structure. Patch test score correlated positively with the number of PT1 expanded TCRs, reaching significance at thresholds 8, 16 and 32 but not at 4. After repeated subsampling, the strength of the expansion versus patch-test correlation and the threshold at which it became significant changed.

Including the terminal cysteine and phenylalanine, the CDR3 comprises 14 residues. Only CDR3 DNA is held: 42 bases, read in frame from base 1. Sequences SGHRS (CDR1) and YFSETQ (CDR2) are obtained from the germline V gene. V sheds 0 bases and J sheds 3 bases, leaving 9 bases between their ends. The sequence links TRBV5-1 to TRBJ1-1; the D gene is perhaps TRBD1, on 5 matching bases. The TCR comes from a woman aged 18-35 years with alopecia areata. Some clones in this sample may be carry-over from other donors' samples. Specimen: whole blood, collected in connection with sensitization to the hapten diphenylcyclopropenone (DPC). The CDR3 reads as follows: CASSLVGGDTEAFF. The nucleotide sequence reads TGCGCCAGCAGCTTGGTGGGAGGGGACACTGAAGCTTTCTTT.